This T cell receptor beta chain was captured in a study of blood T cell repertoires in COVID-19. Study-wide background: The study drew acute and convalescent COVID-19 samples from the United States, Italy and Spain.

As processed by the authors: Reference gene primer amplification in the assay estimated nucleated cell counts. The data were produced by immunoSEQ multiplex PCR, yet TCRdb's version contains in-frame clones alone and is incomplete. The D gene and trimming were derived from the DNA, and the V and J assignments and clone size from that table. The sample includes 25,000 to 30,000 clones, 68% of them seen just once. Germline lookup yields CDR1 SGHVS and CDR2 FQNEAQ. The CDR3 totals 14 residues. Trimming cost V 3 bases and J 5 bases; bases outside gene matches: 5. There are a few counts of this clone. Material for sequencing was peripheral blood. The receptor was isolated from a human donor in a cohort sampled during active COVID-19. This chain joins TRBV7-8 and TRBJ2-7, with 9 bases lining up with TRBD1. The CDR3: CASSLNRGLDEQYF. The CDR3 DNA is TGTGCCAGCAGCTTGAACAGGGGGCTAGACGAGCAGTACTTC. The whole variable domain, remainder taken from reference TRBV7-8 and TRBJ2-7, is GAGVSQSPRYKVAKRGQDVALRCDPISGHVSLFWYQQALGQGPEFLTYFQNEAQLDKSGLPSDRFFAERPEGSVSTLKIQRTQQEDSAVYLCASSLNRGLDEQYFGPGTRLTVT.